The T cell receptor beta chain under discussion was sequenced for a study of control samples from healthy donors and cancer patients. Sequencing used immunoSEQ multiplex PCR; TCRdb keeps in-frame clones, though not all of them. This table holds around 130,000 clones, 70% to 90% found once. Trimming took off 2 bases at V and 0 bases at J, with 16 bases between the two ends. In germline, CDR1 is ENHRY, CDR2 SYGVKD. CDR3 size: 17 residues. This sequence was found in a man aged 45 to 65 in good health. The V gene is TRBV10-3, the J gene TRBJ1-2, with D perhaps matching TRBD1 (6 bases). The sample was blood. CDR3 protein: CAISETAQGLSNYGYTF. In DNA, the CDR3 is TGTGCCATCAGTGAGACGGCGCAGGGGCTTTCTAACTATGGCTACACCTTC.